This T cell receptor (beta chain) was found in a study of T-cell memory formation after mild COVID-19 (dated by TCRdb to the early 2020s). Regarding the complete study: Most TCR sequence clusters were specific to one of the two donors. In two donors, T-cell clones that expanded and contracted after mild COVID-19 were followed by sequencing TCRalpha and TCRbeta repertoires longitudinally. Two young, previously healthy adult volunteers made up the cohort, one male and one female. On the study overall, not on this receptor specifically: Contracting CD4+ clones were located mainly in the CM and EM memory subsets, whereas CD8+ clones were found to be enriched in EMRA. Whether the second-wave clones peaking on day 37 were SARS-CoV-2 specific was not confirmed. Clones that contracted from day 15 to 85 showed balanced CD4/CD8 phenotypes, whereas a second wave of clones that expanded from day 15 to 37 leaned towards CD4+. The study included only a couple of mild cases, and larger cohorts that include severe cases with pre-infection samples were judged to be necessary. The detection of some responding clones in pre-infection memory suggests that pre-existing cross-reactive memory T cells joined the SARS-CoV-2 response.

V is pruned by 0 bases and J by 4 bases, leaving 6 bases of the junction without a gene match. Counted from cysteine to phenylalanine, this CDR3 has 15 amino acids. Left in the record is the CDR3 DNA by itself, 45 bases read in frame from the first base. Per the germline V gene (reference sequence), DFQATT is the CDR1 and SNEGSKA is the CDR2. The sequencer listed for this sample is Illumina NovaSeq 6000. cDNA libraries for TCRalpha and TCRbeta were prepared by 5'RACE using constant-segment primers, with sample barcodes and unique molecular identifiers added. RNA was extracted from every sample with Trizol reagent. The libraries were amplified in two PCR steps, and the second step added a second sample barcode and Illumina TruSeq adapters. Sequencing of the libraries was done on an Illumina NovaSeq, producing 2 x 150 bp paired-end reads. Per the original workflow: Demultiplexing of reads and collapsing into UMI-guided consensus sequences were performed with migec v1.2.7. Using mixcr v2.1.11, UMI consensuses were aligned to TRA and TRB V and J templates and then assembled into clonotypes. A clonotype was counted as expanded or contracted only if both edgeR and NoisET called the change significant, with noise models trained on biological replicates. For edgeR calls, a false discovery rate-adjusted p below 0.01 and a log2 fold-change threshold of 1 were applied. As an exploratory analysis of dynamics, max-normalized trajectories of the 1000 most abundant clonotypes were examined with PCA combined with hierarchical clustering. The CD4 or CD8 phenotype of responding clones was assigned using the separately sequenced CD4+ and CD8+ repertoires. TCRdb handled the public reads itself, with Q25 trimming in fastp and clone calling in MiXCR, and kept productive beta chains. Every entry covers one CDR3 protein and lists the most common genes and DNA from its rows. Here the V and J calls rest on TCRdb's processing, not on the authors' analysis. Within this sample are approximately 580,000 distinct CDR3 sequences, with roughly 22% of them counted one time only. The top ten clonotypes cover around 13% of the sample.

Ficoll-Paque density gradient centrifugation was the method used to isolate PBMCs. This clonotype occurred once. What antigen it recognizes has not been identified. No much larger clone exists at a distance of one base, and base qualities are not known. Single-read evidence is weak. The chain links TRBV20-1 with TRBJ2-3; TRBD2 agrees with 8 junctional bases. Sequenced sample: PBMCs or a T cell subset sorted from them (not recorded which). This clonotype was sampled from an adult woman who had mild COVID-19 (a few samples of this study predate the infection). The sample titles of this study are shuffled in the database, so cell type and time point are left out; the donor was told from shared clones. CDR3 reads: CSARDRREGADTQYF. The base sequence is TGCAGTGCTAGAGATAGACGGGAGGGCGCAGATACGCAGTATTTT.